The 29 T cell receptor beta chains given below trace back to one sample, sequenced in a study of blood T cell repertoires in COVID-19. Here immunoSEQ multiplex PCR was the method, and the copy in TCRdb shows in-frame clones only, minus some. In the table there are 250,000 to 300,000 clones, roughly nine tenths of which are singletons. Sequencing used PBMCs or T cells enriched from blood (not recorded which). Receptors originate from a middle-aged woman who had recovered from COVID-19.

The chain uses TRBV5-5 and TRBJ2-2; D is ambiguous. The length of the CDR3 is 15 residues. The V end was cut by 7 bases, the J end by 0 bases, with 13 bases between. The germline CDR1 and CDR2 sequences are SGHKS and YYEKEE (reference sequence). The DNA for the CDR3 is TGTGCCAGCGTCACCAGCGCCGCGAACACCGGGGAGCTGTTTTTT. Its protein product is CASVTSAANTGELFF. The whole variable domain, remainder taken from reference TRBV5-5 and TRBJ2-2, is DAGVTQSPTHLIKTRGQQVTLRCSPISGHKSVSWYQQVLGQGPQFIFQYYEKEERGRGNFPDRFSARQFPNYSSELNVNALLLGDSALYLCASVTSAANTGELFFGEGSRLTVL.

Here the CDR3 reads CASSEQGATFGYTF. In DNA, the CDR3 is TGTGCCAGCAGTGAACAGGGGGCTACTTTCGGCTACACCTTC. This chain joins TRBV2 and TRBJ1-2; 8 bases agree with TRBD1. Losses at the gene ends were 2 bases for V and 8 bases for J; bases not matched to a gene: 7. Per the germline V gene, CDR1 is SNHLY and CDR2 is FYNNEI. This CDR3 is 14 amino acids long.

The V gene is TRBV10-2, the J gene TRBJ2-7, with a possible D match to TRBD2 (6 bases). This CDR3 comprises 15 residues. Germline lookup yields CDR1 WSHSY and CDR2 SAAADI. Trimming removed 5 bases at V and 0 bases at J, with 14 bases between. Here the CDR3 reads CASSHPGGFSYEQYF. The CDR3 DNA reads TGCGCCAGCAGTCACCCCGGGGGATTCTCCTACGAGCAGTACTTC.

In nucleotides, the CDR3 is TGTGCCAGCTTCGAAGGACAGGCATATAATTCACCCCTCCACTTT. It is translated as CASFEGQAYNSPLHF. V is TRBV7-2 and J is TRBJ1-6; TRBD1 aligns across 7 bases. The CDR3 totals 15 residues. Germline CDR1 reads SGHTA; CDR2 reads FQGNSA. Losses at the gene ends were 8 bases for V and 4 bases for J; bases not matched to a gene: 8. Supplemented by reference TRBV7-2 and TRBJ1-6, the full variable domain reads GAGVSQSPSNKVTEKGKDVELRCDPISGHTALYWYRQSLGQGLEFLIYFQGNSAPDKSGLPSDRFSAERTGGSVSTLTIQRTQQEDSAVYLCASFEGQAYNSPLHFGNGTRLTVT.

This sequence joins TRBV5-1 and TRBJ2-7; maybe TRBD2 (6 bases). Trimming cost V 0 bases and J 9 bases, with 16 bases left between them. Germline V gene sequence: CDR1 SGHRS, CDR2 YFSETQ. This CDR3 region has 14 residues. CDR3 sequence reads: CASSLGVSLEGQYF. The CDR3 region has the DNA TGCGCCAGCAGCTTGGGCGTCTCCTTGGAGGGGCAGTACTTC. The full variable domain, rest sourced from reference TRBV5-1 and TRBJ2-7, is KAGVTQTPRYLIKTRGQQVTLSCSPISGHRSVSWYQQTPGQGLQFLFEYFSETQRNKGNFPGRFSGRQFSNSRSEMNVSTLELGDSALYLCASSLGVSLEGQYFGPGTRLTVT.

V is TRBV12-3 or TRBV12-4 and J is TRBJ1-1; no firm D call. Trimming removed 3 bases from V and 1 base from J, with 6 bases in between. This CDR3 is built from 13 residues. The CDR3 protein is CASSLEENTEAFF. CDR3 DNA sequence: TGTGCCAGCAGTTTGGAGGAGAACACTGAAGCTTTCTTT.

The genes are TRBV27 and TRBJ1-2; D may be TRBD1 (6 bases). The CDR3 is made up of 13 amino acids. Germline CDR1 and CDR2: MNHEY and SMNVEV (reference sequence). V was trimmed by 7 bases and J by 4 bases, leaving 13 bases between them. The CDR3 coding sequence is TGTGCCAGCACCAAGGACAGATTCTATGGCTACACCTTC. Protein: CASTKDRFYGYTF.

The V and J genes are TRBV27 and TRBJ2-1, with TRBD2 matching over 12 bases. Trimming removed 4 bases from V and 3 bases from J; junction bases left unmatched: 7. This CDR3 contains 17 residues. Per the germline V gene, CDR1 is MNHEY and CDR2 is SMNVEV (reference sequence). The CDR3 nucleotides are TGTGCCAGCAGTTCCCCCGGACTAGCGGGACGCTACAATGAGCAGTTCTTC. Translation gives CASSSPGLAGRYNEQFF.

J is TRBJ2-1 and V is TRBV28, with TRBD2 matching over 10 bases. The V gene's germline CDR1 is MDHEN and CDR2 SYDVKM. The CDR3 totals 15 residues. V lost 8 bases, J lost 7 bases, and 11 bases stayed unmatched. The CDR3 nucleotides read TGTGCCAGCGGTGGGAGGCTAGCGGGGGATAATGAGCAGTTCTTC. Amino acids: CASGGRLAGDNEQFF.

The chain joins TRBV6-2 or TRBV6-3 to TRBJ2-3; D perhaps matches TRBD2 (6 bases). CDR1 is MNHEY, CDR2 SVGEGT, per germline. V lost 5 bases and J lost 2, with 14 bases in between. The CDR3 sequence is 15 residues long. CDR3 loop: CASSPRGTYTDTQYF. The CDR3 DNA is TGTGCCAGCAGTCCAAGAGGGACTTACACAGATACGCAGTATTTT.

V gene TRBV10-1 combines with J gene TRBJ1-1; a possible D gene is TRBD1 (6 bases). This CDR3 has 12 amino acids. The V and J ends lost 7 bases and 7 bases respectively, with 13 bases between them. Germline V gives CDR1 WNHNN, CDR2 SYGVQD (reference sequence). CDR3 coding DNA: TGCGCCAGCAACCGGACAGTGGATGAAGCTTTCTTT. It is translated as CASNRTVDEAFF.

V gene TRBV6-4 combines with J gene TRBJ2-7; TRBD1 might be the D (5 bases). V gave up 2 bases and J gave up 5 bases, with 10 bases separating them. CDR3 size: 13 residues. CDR1 MRHNA and CDR2 SNTAGT come from the germline V gene. CDR3 DNA sequence: TGTGCCAGCAGTGACCATAGGGGCGACGAGCAGTACTTC. It translates to CASSDHRGDEQYF.

The CDR3 spells CASSAYPGLSSYEQYF. The CDR3 DNA follows: TGTGCCAGCAGCGCCTATCCGGGACTTTCCTCCTACGAGCAGTACTTC. The chain recombines TRBV7-2 with TRBJ2-7; D might be TRBD2 (6 bases). CDR3 length equals 16 residues. V was clipped by 5 bases and J by 0 bases, with 17 bases between them. Germline CDR1 is SGHTA and CDR2 is FQGNSA.

This clone appeared once. V usage is TRBV10-3 and J usage is TRBJ1-1, with 8 bases identical to TRBD1. CDR1 and CDR2 from the germline V gene are ENHRY and SYGVKD. V lost 6 bases and J lost 7; bases outside the gene matches: 10. The CDR3 loop spans 14 amino acids. The CDR3 here is CAIRGGDRGIEAFF. The CDR3 nucleotides are TGTGCCATCAGAGGGGGCGACAGGGGAATTGAAGCTTTCTTT.

The genes are TRBV2 and TRBJ1-2; D is unresolved. The CDR3 loop spans 16 amino acids. The germline CDR1 and CDR2 sequences are SNHLY and FYNNEI. V shed 9 bases and J shed 8 bases, with 28 bases lying between them. CDR3 residues: CARAPGGSMGLEGYTF. Here the CDR3 DNA reads TGTGCCAGGGCCCCGGGAGGGTCGATGGGTCTGGAGGGCTACACCTTC.

The chain links TRBV5-1 to TRBJ1-4, with 8 bases that match TRBD1. Trimming took 5 bases from V and 0 from J; bases not matched to a gene: 6. There are 16 residues in the CDR3. From germline, CDR1 is SGHRS and CDR2 YFSETQ. This CDR3 reads CASSRDRFATNEKLFF. DNA for the CDR3: TGCGCCAGCAGTCGGGACAGGTTTGCAACTAATGAAAAACTGTTTTTT.

The chain links TRBV30 to TRBJ2-3, with 7 nucleotides matching TRBD2. The CDR3 runs 15 residues. Unmatched junction bases numbered 7, after V lost 1 base and J lost 3 bases. The germline gives CDR1 GTSNPN, CDR2 SVGIG (reference sequence). The CDR3 nucleotides are TGTGCCTGGAGTGCCGATCGGACTAGTACAGATACGCAGTATTTT. Translation gives CAWSADRTSTDTQYF. Together with reference TRBV30 and TRBJ2-3, the CDR3 gives the full variable domain: SQTIHQWPATLVQPVGSPLSLECTVEGTSNPNLYWYRQAAGRGLQLLFYSVGIGQISSEVPQNLSASRPQDRQFILSSKKLLLSDSGFYLCAWSADRTSTDTQYFGPGTRLTVL.

V is TRBV6-6 and J is TRBJ2-1, with TRBD2 matching 7 bases. Germline trimming cut 5 bases from V and 0 bases from J; bases unmatched to any gene: 7. CDR3 length: 16 amino acids. Germline CDR1 is MNHNY and CDR2 is SVGAGI (reference sequence). The CDR3 DNA follows: TGTGCCAGCAGTCCTCTTGGGGGGGTCTCCTACAATGAGCAGTTCTTC. It specifies CASSPLGGVSYNEQFF.

J is TRBJ2-1 and V is TRBV7-3; tentative D call: TRBD1 (6 bases). This CDR3 has 16 amino acids. Germline V lookup: CDR1 SGHTA, CDR2 FQGTGA. Trimming removed 3 bases from V and 0 bases from J, with 12 bases in between. The CDR3 nucleotides read TGTGCCAGCAGCTTTGATGGGACAAGCTCCTACAATGAGCAGTTCTTC. This codes for CASSFDGTSSYNEQFF.

The rearrangement links TRBV29-1 to TRBJ1-2; D remains unclear. The CDR3 runs 16 residues. Deletions cut 0 bases from V and 4 bases from J, with 18 bases between. Per the germline V gene, CDR1 is SQVTM and CDR2 is ANQGSEA. DNA of the CDR3: TGCAGCGTTGAAGAACTTCTTGGGCAGAGCCTCTATGGCTACACCTTC. Its protein product is CSVEELLGQSLYGYTF.

The gene calls are TRBV30 and TRBJ1-2; D is undetermined. The germline gives CDR1 GTSNPN, CDR2 SVGIG (reference sequence). The length of the CDR3 is 15 residues. The V and J ends lost 0 bases and 4 bases respectively, with 15 bases between them. The DNA of the CDR3 is TGTGCCTGGAGTGTACGGCGGCCTGAGGCCTATGGCTACACCTTC. Translation: CAWSVRRPEAYGYTF.

The DNA of the CDR3 is TGCGCCAGCAGTGATATCCCCCTCTCCTACAATGAGCAGTTCTTC. Translating it yields CASSDIPLSYNEQFF. This chain uses TRBV10-2 with TRBJ2-1; unclear D gene. Germline lookup yields CDR1 WSHSY and CDR2 SAAADI. The CDR3 consists of 15 residues. V lost 3 bases and J 0 bases, leaving 9 bases between the germline ends.

The V and J genes are TRBV11-1 and TRBJ2-1, with TRBD2 as a possible D gene (5 bases). The V end lost 4 bases, the J end lost 6 bases, and 13 bases lay between the germline ends. The CDR3 spans 14 residues. Germline assignment: CDR1 SGHAT and CDR2 FQDESV (reference sequence). CDR3 DNA sequence: TGTGCCAGCAGCTGGGCTAGGAGGAGCAATGAGCAGTTCTTC. Amino acids: CASSWARRSNEQFF. The full variable domain, in which reference TRBV11-1 and TRBJ2-1 provide the parts outside the CDR3, is EAEVAQSPRYKITEKSQAVAFWCDPISGHATLYWYRQILGQGPELLVQFQDESVVDDSQLPKDRFSAERLKGVDSTLKIQPAELGDSAMYLCASSWARRSNEQFFGPGTRLTVL.

The chain links TRBV6-5 to TRBJ2-2, with TRBD2 identical over 7 bases. With V trimmed by 8 bases and J by 1 base, 7 bases remained unmatched. This CDR3 spans 15 amino acids. CDR1 is MNHEY and CDR2 is SVGAGI in the germline V gene. CDR3 in DNA: TGTGCCAGCTATAGACGGGGGGAGAACACCGGGGAGCTGTTTTTT. Its translation: CASYRRGENTGELFF.

The rearrangement links TRBV6-6 to TRBJ2-2; D uncertain. Germline V CDR1 and CDR2: MNHNY, SVGAGI (reference sequence). The ends were cut back, 11 bases at V and 0 bases at J, with 13 bases in the middle. This CDR3 has 14 amino acids. CDR3 coding DNA: TGTGCCGTGTCAGGCCTAACGAACACCGGGGAGCTGTTTTTT. It codes for CAVSGLTNTGELFF.

The chain employs TRBV10-3 and TRBJ2-3; TRBD1 might be the D (6 bases). The germline V gene has CDR1 ENHRY and CDR2 SYGVKD. The CDR3 is made up of 11 amino acids. V was trimmed by 3 bases and J by 8 bases, leaving 6 bases between them. The CDR3 nucleotides read TGTGCCATCAGTGAAGGGGGTACGCAGTATTTT. This encodes CAISEGGTQYF.

The chain combines TRBV11-2 with TRBJ2-2; 8 bases fit TRBD1. The CDR3 is made up of 17 amino acids. Trimming cost V 1 base and J 6 bases; bases outside gene matches: 10. Germline V lookup: CDR1 SGHAT, CDR2 FQNNGV. CDR3 in DNA: TGTGCCAGCAGCTTAGTCCCCCAGGGGGCAAAGGCCGGGGAGCTGTTTTTT. Amino acids: CASSLVPQGAKAGELFF. The full variable domain, completed using reference TRBV11-2 and TRBJ2-2, is EAGVAQSPRYKIIEKRQSVAFWCNPISGHATLYWYQQILGQGPKLLIQFQNNGVVDDSQLPKDRFSAERLKGVDSTLKIQPAKLEDSAVYLCASSLVPQGAKAGELFFGEGSRLTVL.

V gene TRBV5-6 combines with J gene TRBJ1-2; D is ambiguous. Germline V lookup: CDR1 SGHDT, CDR2 YYEEEE. Trimming removed 3 bases at V and 8 bases at J, with 17 bases between. CDR3 length: 14 amino acids. CDR3 in DNA: TGTGCCAGCAGCTCCTTCGCTGGGAGAGGAGGCTACACCTTC. The encoded protein is CASSSFAGRGGYTF.

The V and J genes are TRBV6-1 and TRBJ2-7, with no clear D. V shed 2 bases and J shed 2 bases, with 10 bases lying between them. The CDR3 covers 14 residues. Germline CDR1 and CDR2: MNHNS and SASEGT. This CDR3 reads CASSEPTRTYEQYF. The CDR3 DNA sequence: TGTGCCAGCAGTGAACCGACACGGACCTACGAGCAGTACTTC.